The 28 T cell receptor beta chains below all came from one sample that was sequenced in a study of OX40 agonist ivuxolimab in advanced cancers. Produced via immunoSEQ multiplex PCR; TCRdb's table is partial and in-frame only. The repertoire consists of tens of thousands of clones, with around four fifths occurring once and the leading ten covering about 1.8%. Sequenced here: CD4+ or CD8+ T cells sorted from blood, sampled in a trial of the OX40 agonist ivuxolimab. All receptors come from an adult with an advanced solid tumor such as melanoma, head and neck, liver or kidney cancer.

This chain uses TRBV6-1 with TRBJ2-7, with D uncertain. CDR3 length: 14 amino acids. V was clipped by 5 bases and J by 4 bases, with 15 bases between them. The germline V gene encodes CDR1 MNHNS and CDR2 SASEGT. The DNA of the CDR3 is TGTGCCAGCAGTCAAGGCAGGCTTGGGTACGAGCAGTACTTC. Amino acids: CASSQGRLGYEQYF.

A few counts support this clone. The chain links TRBV5-4 to TRBJ1-2; unclear D gene. This CDR3 comprises 14 residues. Trimming took 1 base from V and 5 from J, leaving 12 bases between them. CDR1 SGHNT and CDR2 YYREEE come from the germline V gene (reference sequence). Here the CDR3 DNA reads TGTGCCAGCAGCTTGAAGGGAGACTATTATGGCTACACCTTC. Encoded protein: CASSLKGDYYGYTF. The full variable domain, in which reference TRBV5-4 and TRBJ1-2 provide the parts outside the CDR3, is ETGVTQSPTHLIKTRGQQVTLRCSSQSGHNTVSWYQQALGQGPQFIFQYYREEENGRGNFPPRFSGLQFPNYSSELNVNALELDDSALYLCASSLKGDYYGYTFGSGTRLTVV.

The rearrangement uses TRBV5-5 and TRBJ2-3; 11 bases align to TRBD1. This CDR3 is built from 15 residues. J gave up 4 bases and V 4 bases, and 5 bases lay outside the gene matches. Germline CDR1 and CDR2: SGHKS and YYEKEE (reference sequence). The CDR3 bases are TGTGCCAGCAGCGGACAGGGGGCGCGCGCAGATACGCAGTATTTT. Protein: CASSGQGARADTQYF.

The rearrangement links TRBV7-2 to TRBJ2-3; the D gene is possibly TRBD2 (6 bases). Trimming took 0 bases from V and 0 from J, leaving 13 bases between them. There are 17 residues in the CDR3. CDR1 SGHTA and CDR2 FQGNSA come from the germline V gene. CDR3 sequence: CASSLALWGESTDTQYF. The CDR3 nucleotides read TGTGCCAGCAGCTTAGCGCTCTGGGGGGAGAGCACAGATACGCAGTATTTT.

To note about this clone: The sample holds other DNA sequences that translate to the same CDR3. The chain links TRBV7-2 to TRBJ1-2; perhaps TRBD1 as D (6 bases). Germline CDR1 SGHTA, CDR2 FQGNSA. Trimming took off 3 bases at V and 2 bases at J, with 10 bases between the two ends. The CDR3 extends over 14 amino acids. The CDR3 is CASSLGQGNYGYTF. The CDR3 nucleotides read TGTGCCAGCAGCTTGGGGCAGGGGAACTATGGCTACACCTTC.

This clone was observed a few times. The rearrangement links TRBV5-8 to TRBJ1-5, with a tentative D call TRBD1 (5 bases). Between the trimmed V and J ends, which lost 2 bases and 9 bases, there was a span of 9 bases. Germline V lookup: CDR1 SGHTS, CDR2 YDEGEE. The CDR3 is made up of 12 amino acids. CDR3 bases: TGTGCCAGCAGCTTCATCCAGGGGCCCCAGCATTTT. Translated, it gives CASSFIQGPQHF.

The V call is TRBV27, the J call TRBJ2-3; no definite D call. Germline V lookup: CDR1 MNHEY, CDR2 SMNVEV (reference sequence). Between the trimmed V and J ends, which lost 5 bases and 4 bases, there was a span of 7 bases. This CDR3 spans 12 amino acids. CDR3 sequence: CASSPYSDTQYF. CDR3 DNA sequence: TGTGCCAGCAGTCCTTACTCAGATACGCAGTATTTT.

CDR3 bases: TGTGCCAGCAGCTACAGCGGGACTGTTAATCAGCCCCAGCATTTT. Translation: CASSYSGTVNQPQHF. This rearrangement joins TRBV11-2 to TRBJ1-5; D may be TRBD1 (5 bases). V shed 4 bases and J shed 4 bases, with 14 bases lying between them. Germline lookup yields CDR1 SGHAT and CDR2 FQNNGV. The CDR3 extends over 15 amino acids. The full variable domain, rest sourced from reference TRBV11-2 and TRBJ1-5, is EAGVAQSPRYKIIEKRQSVAFWCNPISGHATLYWYQQILGQGPKLLIQFQNNGVVDDSQLPKDRFSAERLKGVDSTLKIQPAKLEDSAVYLCASSYSGTVNQPQHFGDGTRLSIL.

Comments on this clone: Within the sample, other DNA sequences also encode this same CDR3. This rearrangement joins TRBV7-3 to TRBJ2-7; no reliable D call. The CDR3 covers 18 residues. Germline V gene data show CDR1 as SGHTA and CDR2 as FQGTGA. The ends were cut back, 5 bases at V and 2 bases at J, with 25 bases in the middle. CDR3 nucleotide sequence: TGTGCCAGCAGCCCAGGCCGCACGACCCCCGCAAACGCCTACGAGCAGTACTTC. Amino acids: CASSPGRTTPANAYEQYF.

The V call is TRBV19, the J call TRBJ2-3, with TRBD2 matching 11 bases. Germline CDR1 LNHDA, CDR2 SQIVND (reference sequence). Trimming cost V 5 bases and J 1 base; bases outside gene matches: 5. CDR3 size: 16 residues. CDR3 bases: TGTGCCAGTAGTCTTCTAGCGGGAGGACGCACAGATACGCAGTATTTT. It is translated as CASSLLAGGRTDTQYF.

The chain couples TRBV4-1 to TRBJ2-5; D is unclear. The J call is uncertain, as TRBJ2-7 better fits the DNA end. Per the germline V gene, CDR1 is MGHRA and CDR2 is YSYEKL. The CDR3 has 15 residues. The CDR3 coding sequence is TGCGCCAGCAGCCGGGGAACAGCAAGCTCCTACGAGCAGTACTTC. Translating gives CASSRGTASSYEQYF.

The J gene is TRBJ1-3, the V gene TRBV27; D uncertain. V was clipped by 5 bases and J by 0 bases, with 5 bases between them. The CDR3 has 13 residues. The germline V gene has CDR1 MNHEY and CDR2 SMNVEV (reference sequence). The CDR3 DNA follows: TGTGCCAGCAGTCCTGCCTCTGGAAACACCATATATTTT. Translation: CASSPASGNTIYF.

This clone was counted a few times. The genes are TRBV30 and TRBJ1-3; 7 bases map to TRBD1. The germline CDR1 and CDR2 sequences are GTSNPN and SVGIG (reference sequence). V lost 3 bases and J lost 1; bases outside the gene matches: 15. The CDR3 consists of 18 residues. The CDR3 DNA follows: TGTGCCTGGAGCGTGGACAGGTTGTGGAGTGAATCTGGAAACACCATATATTTT. Translation: CAWSVDRLWSESGNTIYF.

This clone has a handful of counts. The chain employs TRBV27 and TRBJ1-6, with 7 nucleotides matching TRBD1. Germline V lookup: CDR1 MNHEY, CDR2 SMNVEV (reference sequence). After removal of 5 bases from V and 7 bases from J, the junction contained 2 bases not matched to a gene. The CDR3 runs to 13 residues. For the CDR3, the DNA is TGTGCCAGCAGTGGGACAGTGAATTCACCCCTCCACTTT. It codes for CASSGTVNSPLHF.

The chain links TRBV6-5 to TRBJ1-2; D may be TRBD1 (6 bases). Germline assignment: CDR1 MNHEY and CDR2 SVGAGI. Trimming stripped 5 bases from V and 2 bases from J, with 12 bases between. The CDR3 has 14 amino acids. The CDR3 loop is CASSAGTQNYGYTF. CDR3 DNA sequence: TGTGCCAGCAGTGCTGGGACACAAAACTATGGCTACACCTTC.

The chain uses TRBV5-4 and TRBJ2-1; TRBD2 aligns across 11 bases. V shed 5 bases, J shed 5 bases, and the junction held 6 bases outside the gene matches. Germline V CDR1 and CDR2: SGHNT, YYREEE (reference sequence). The CDR3 has 15 residues. The DNA for the CDR3 is TGTGCCAGCAGTCCCGGGACTAGCGGTAACAATGAGCAGTTCTTC. Its protein product is CASSPGTSGNNEQFF.

This sequence joins TRBV28 and TRBJ1-1; no clear D gene. This CDR3 spans 14 amino acids. Trimming took 1 base from V and 4 from J, leaving 10 bases between them. Germline CDR1 MDHEN, CDR2 SYDVKM. The CDR3 nucleotides read TGTGCCAGCAGTTTATCCTTGGGGAGCACTGAAGCTTTCTTT. Amino acid sequence: CASSLSLGSTEAFF. The full variable domain, rest sourced from reference TRBV28 and TRBJ1-1, is DVKVTQSSRYLVKRTGEKVFLECVQDMDHENMFWYRQDPGLGLRLIYFSYDVKMKEKGDIPEGYSVSREKKERFSLILESASTNQTSMYLCASSLSLGSTEAFFGQGTRLTVV.

The chain links TRBV27 to TRBJ2-2; the D gene is possibly TRBD1 (6 bases). Trimming shortened V by 2 bases and J by 5 bases, and 15 bases separated the two germline ends. CDR1 MNHEY and CDR2 SMNVEV come from the germline V gene (reference sequence). This CDR3 region has 16 residues. For the CDR3, the DNA is TGTGCCAGCAGTTTAAACGTGAACAGGGTTACCGGGGAGCTGTTTTTT. The encoded protein is CASSLNVNRVTGELFF.

This chain uses TRBV6-1 with TRBJ1-1; 9 bases line up with TRBD1. The CDR3 runs to 14 residues. The junction had 8 bases not matched to a gene; V was cut back by 7 bases and J by 5 bases. Germline CDR1 and CDR2: MNHNS and SASEGT. CDR3 in amino acids: CASNDRGWETEAFF. CDR3 in DNA: TGTGCCAGCAATGACAGGGGGTGGGAAACTGAAGCTTTCTTT.

This chain connects TRBV7-2 to TRBJ2-7; the match to TRBD2 covers 8 bases. This CDR3 region has 15 residues. The germline gives CDR1 SGHTA, CDR2 FQGNSA. V was pared by 5 bases and J by 2 bases, with 8 bases of the junction left unmatched. This chain's CDR3 is CASSPVSGGTYEQYF. The CDR3 DNA is TGTGCCAGCAGCCCTGTGAGCGGGGGTACCTACGAGCAGTACTTC.

This chain connects TRBV28 to TRBJ2-6, with D perhaps assigned TRBD1 or TRBD2 (5 bases each). V was trimmed by 10 bases and J by 0 bases, leaving 19 bases between them. Germline V gives CDR1 MDHEN, CDR2 SYDVKM. The CDR3 extends over 17 amino acids. CDR3 amino acids: CATRAWGILSGANVLTF. DNA for the CDR3: TGTGCCACCAGAGCCTGGGGGATTCTCTCTGGGGCCAACGTCCTGACTTTC.

This chain connects TRBV27 to TRBJ1-2, with D maybe TRBD1 (6 bases). This CDR3 spans 15 amino acids. Germline CDR1 reads MNHEY; CDR2 reads SMNVEV (reference sequence). V was clipped by 4 bases and J by 4 bases, with 16 bases between them. In nucleotides, the CDR3 is TGTGCCAGCAGTTCTCAGGGGAGGGGTGCCTATGGCTACACCTTC. It translates to CASSSQGRGAYGYTF.

The genes are TRBV15 and TRBJ2-2, with TRBD2 as a possible D gene (6 bases). Germline V gene data show CDR1 as LNHNV and CDR2 as YYDKDF (reference sequence). V was trimmed by 6 bases and J by 6 bases, leaving 14 bases between them. This CDR3 region has 14 residues. This CDR3 reads CATRPDPGAGELFF. DNA for the CDR3: TGTGCCACCAGGCCAGATCCGGGGGCCGGGGAGCTGTTTTTT.

The chain joins TRBV18 to TRBJ2-5; TRBD1 matches 9 bases. The V and J ends lost 5 bases and 6 bases, in that order; junction bases with no gene match: 4. CDR3 length equals 13 residues. Germline values: CDR1 KGHSH, CDR2 LQKENI. CDR3: CASSGTGRQTQYF. As DNA, the CDR3 is TGTGCCAGCTCAGGGACAGGGAGGCAGACCCAGTACTTC.

The chain links TRBV14 to TRBJ1-4; possibly TRBD1 for D (5 bases). The CDR3 consists of 14 residues. Trimming removed 2 bases at V and 8 bases at J, with 12 bases between. Germline V CDR1 and CDR2: SGHDN, FVKESK. The CDR3 DNA reads TGTGCCAGCAGCCAACAGGGTTACGGAGAAAAACTGTTTTTT. The encoded protein is CASSQQGYGEKLFF.

J is TRBJ2-1 and V is TRBV10-1, with D perhaps matching TRBD2 (6 bases). CDR1 WNHNN and CDR2 SYGVQD come from the germline V gene (reference sequence). The CDR3 covers 19 residues. Trimming pared 4 bases from V and 0 bases from J, leaving 22 bases between. CDR3 sequence reads: CASSVQDLSTGVSYNEQFF. DNA of the CDR3: TGCGCCAGCAGTGTCCAAGATCTATCAACGGGAGTCTCCTACAATGAGCAGTTCTTC.

This clone has just one count. The chain has TRBV5-6 and TRBJ1-2, with TRBD1 as a possible D gene (5 bases). Trimming took 2 bases from V and 4 from J, leaving 12 bases between them. The CDR3 has 14 amino acids. From germline, CDR1 is SGHDT and CDR2 YYEEEE. The CDR3 nucleotides read TGTGCCAGCAGCTTCGGTCCTGGGGGCTATGGCTACACCTTC. The encoded protein is CASSFGPGGYGYTF.

J is TRBJ1-1 and V is TRBV5-6; TRBD1 matches 10 bases. The CDR3 has 15 residues. Germline assignment: CDR1 SGHDT and CDR2 YYEEEE. J gave up 4 bases and V 3 bases, and 6 bases lay outside the gene matches. The CDR3 loop is CASSSRQGASTEAFF. CDR3 sequence (DNA): TGTGCCAGCAGCTCGAGACAGGGGGCTTCCACTGAAGCTTTCTTT. Full variable domain (missing parts from reference TRBV5-6 and TRBJ1-1): DAGVTQSPTHLIKTRGQQVTLRCSPKSGHDTVSWYQQALGQGPQFIFQYYEEEERQRGNFPDRFSGHQFPNYSSELNVNALLLGDSALYLCASSSRQGASTEAFFGQGTRLTVV.